The 17 T cell receptor beta chains below were found in one sample sequenced in a study of blood T cell repertoires in COVID-19 (TCRdb year 2020). Libraries came from the immunoSEQ multiplex PCR assay. TCRdb's version of the immuneACCESS table is confined to in-frame rearrangements and falls short of the full clone set. An unresolved V gene accounts for under half of the shortfall where checked; the remainder is of unknown origin. The sample table holds around 81,000 clones, of which about 82% were seen once. The ten largest account for nearly 3.5% of the sample. Material: peripheral blood. The origin of the receptors is a man in his fifties or sixties with acute or convalescent COVID-19.

This clone has just one count. CDR3 sequence reads: CASSAGQGWVDTQYF. The CDR3 nucleotides read TGTGCCAGCAGCGCCGGACAGGGGTGGGTTGATACGCAGTATTTT. The rearrangement joins TRBV9 to TRBJ2-3, with 9 bases fitting TRBD1. The CDR3 covers 15 residues. V trimming: 3 bases; J trimming: 6 bases; junction bases outside the gene matches: 8. Germline V lookup: CDR1 SGDLS, CDR2 YYNGEE.

The chain has TRBV27 and TRBJ1-2, with 7 bases identical to TRBD1. This CDR3 is built from 13 residues. The V gene's germline CDR1 is MNHEY and CDR2 SMNVEV (reference sequence). With V trimmed by 5 bases and J by 4 bases, 4 bases remained unmatched. CDR3 DNA sequence: TGTGCCAGCAGTGGGACAGAGCGCTATGGCTACACCTTC. This gives the protein CASSGTERYGYTF.

The genes are TRBV7-9 and TRBJ2-5; D unclear. V lost 5 bases and J 0 bases, leaving 4 bases between the germline ends. Germline CDR1 SEHNR, CDR2 FQNEAQ (reference sequence). The CDR3 totals 12 residues. This chain's CDR3 is CASSANQETQYF. The DNA for the CDR3 is TGTGCCAGCAGCGCTAACCAAGAGACCCAGTACTTC. Using reference TRBV7-9 and TRBJ2-5 for the parts outside the CDR3, the full variable domain is DTGVSQNPRHKITKRGQNVTFRCDPISEHNRLYWYRQTLGQGPEFLTYFQNEAQLEKSRLLSDRFSAERPKGSFSTLEIQRTEQGDSAMYLCASSANQETQYFGPGTRLLVL.

The sample holds one count of this clone. This rearrangement joins TRBV30 to TRBJ2-7; TRBD2 is a possible D gene (5 bases). Germline V gene sequence: CDR1 GTSNPN, CDR2 SVGIG (reference sequence). The CDR3 is 14 residues long. V lost 0 bases and J 1 base, leaving 10 bases between the germline ends. CDR3 protein: CAWSVGLGSYEQYF. CDR3 nucleotide sequence: TGTGCCTGGAGTGTCGGACTGGGATCCTACGAGCAGTACTTC. The whole variable domain, filled in from reference TRBV30 and TRBJ2-7, reads SQTIHQWPATLVQPVGSPLSLECTVEGTSNPNLYWYRQAAGRGLQLLFYSVGIGQISSEVPQNLSASRPQDRQFILSSKKLLLSDSGFYLCAWSVGLGSYEQYFGPGTRLTVT.

The V and J genes are TRBV11-3 and TRBJ2-3, with TRBD2 matching over 14 bases. The length of the CDR3 is 17 residues. J gave up 3 bases and V 5 bases, and 7 bases lay outside the gene matches. The germline V gene encodes CDR1 SGHNT and CDR2 YENEEA. DNA for the CDR3: TGTGCCAGCAGCGCGGGACTAGCGGGAGATCTTACAGATACGCAGTATTTT. It encodes CASSAGLAGDLTDTQYF.

This chain uses TRBV2 with TRBJ1-2; D is undetermined. Germline V gene lookup returns CDR1 SNHLY and CDR2 FYNNEI. The V end lost 7 bases, the J end lost 2 bases, and 17 bases lay between the germline ends. The CDR3 contains 15 residues. CDR3 DNA sequence: TGTGCCAGCAAACCGGGTCCCGAGGCGAACTATGGCTACACCTTC. It yields the protein CASKPGPEANYGYTF.

The chain couples TRBV7-6 to TRBJ1-6; D possibly corresponds to TRBD1 (5 bases). The V gene lost 1 base and the J gene lost 9 bases, with 10 bases spanning the gap. Germline V lookup: CDR1 SGHVS, CDR2 FNYEAQ. The CDR3 loop spans 14 amino acids. CDR3: CASSLVPGVSPLHF. The CDR3 region has the DNA TGTGCCAGCAGCTTAGTTCCGGGGGTTTCACCCCTCCACTTT.

The chain uses TRBV5-1 and TRBJ2-7; D is possibly TRBD2 (6 bases). CDR3 length equals 13 residues. CDR1 is SGHRS and CDR2 is YFSETQ in the germline V gene. Trimming took off 2 bases at V and 0 bases at J, with 6 bases between the two ends. CDR3 nucleotide sequence: TGCGCCAGCAGCTTCGGGAGCTCCTACGAGCAGTACTTC. As protein: CASSFGSSYEQYF.

The chain recombines TRBV6-2 or TRBV6-3 with TRBJ1-1; D gene ambiguous. Trimming cost V 0 bases and J 6 bases, with 2 bases left between them. This CDR3 region has 11 residues. The germline CDR1 and CDR2 sequences are MNHEY and SVGEGT. CDR3 nucleotide sequence: TGTGCCAGCAGTTACTCCTCTGAAGCTTTCTTT. This translates into CASSYSSEAFF.

The chain has TRBV7-8 and TRBJ2-1; TRBD2 matches 8 bases. Per the germline V gene, CDR1 is SGHVS and CDR2 is FQNEAQ. The CDR3 covers 14 residues. Trimming removed 5 bases from V and 8 bases from J; junction bases left unmatched: 8. In nucleotides, the CDR3 is TGTGCCAGCAGCCACGGGACTAGTAGATATGAGCAGTTCTTC. It yields the protein CASSHGTSRYEQFF.

This clone was detected once. The chain has TRBV18 and TRBJ2-7; 7 nucleotides align to TRBD1. The CDR3 extends over 13 amino acids. The J segment lost 5 bases and the V segment lost 4 bases, leaving 5 bases of the junction unmatched. The V gene's germline CDR1 is KGHSH and CDR2 LQKENI. CDR3 DNA: TGTGCCAGCTCACGACAGGGTCCCGACGAGCAGTACTTC. Its protein product is CASSRQGPDEQYF.

This sequence joins TRBV11-2 and TRBJ2-1, with 8 bases identical to TRBD1. The CDR3 covers 15 residues. Unmatched junction bases numbered 6, after V lost 5 bases and J lost 3 bases. The germline V gene has CDR1 SGHAT and CDR2 FQNNGV. CDR3 sequence reads: CASSPGTGDYNEQFF. CDR3 nucleotide sequence: TGTGCCAGCAGCCCAGGGACAGGAGACTACAATGAGCAGTTCTTC.

The gene calls are TRBV7-3 and TRBJ2-1; 10 bases match TRBD2. This CDR3 region has 14 residues. Trimming removed 6 bases from V and 5 bases from J; junction bases left unmatched: 4. Per germline, CDR1 SGHTA and CDR2 FQGTGA. CDR3 sequence reads: CASRGTSGNNEQFF. CDR3 nucleotide sequence: TGTGCCAGCAGAGGTACTAGCGGGAACAATGAGCAGTTCTTC. Based on the CDR3 plus reference TRBV7-3 and TRBJ2-1, the full variable domain is GAGVSQTPSNKVTEKGKYVELRCDPISGHTALYWYRQSLGQGPEFLIYFQGTGAADDSGLPNDRFFAVRPEGSVSTLKIQRTERGDSAVYLCASRGTSGNNEQFFGPGTRLTVL.

The rearrangement uses TRBV29-1 and TRBJ2-3; 10 bases are shared with TRBD2. The CDR3 extends over 14 amino acids. The germline V gene has CDR1 SQVTM and CDR2 ANQGSEA. Trimming at V came to 1 base and at J to 5 bases, leaving 3 bases not matched to a gene. The CDR3 loop reads CSVEVAGGGDTQYF. The CDR3 DNA follows: TGCAGCGTTGAAGTAGCGGGAGGTGGAGATACGCAGTATTTT.

This chain connects TRBV5-1 to TRBJ2-3; 9 bases agree with TRBD1. The CDR3 loop spans 19 amino acids. The J segment lost 1 base and the V segment lost 1 base, leaving 13 bases of the junction unmatched. The germline V gene encodes CDR1 SGHRS and CDR2 YFSETQ. CDR3 protein: CASSLPSGTGSVGTDTQYF. The CDR3 bases are TGCGCCAGCAGCTTGCCATCCGGGACAGGGTCCGTAGGCACAGATACGCAGTATTTT.

V gene TRBV21-1 combines with J gene TRBJ2-3; TRBD2 reflects the table's D call only, with no check against the DNA. TRBV21-1 is a pseudogene. The CDR3 spans 19 residues. The CDR3 DNA reads TGTGCCAGCAGCGTAGGCGGGAGGTCGTGTTGTGGGCTCACAGATACGCAGTATTTT. Its translation is CASSVGGRSCCGLTDTQYF.

The rearrangement links TRBV29-1 to TRBJ1-1; TRBD1 matches 10 bases. CDR3 size: 12 residues. The junction had 5 bases not matched to a gene; V was cut back by 4 bases and J by 9 bases. Germline V CDR1 and CDR2: SQVTM, ANQGSEA. For the CDR3, the DNA is TGCAGCGTTGCGGGACAGGGGCTACAAGCTTTCTTT. It encodes CSVAGQGLQAFF.